This T cell receptor (beta chain) was found in a study of Ad26.COV2.S vaccination and SARS-CoV-2 variants (dated by TCRdb to the early 2020s). About the investigation overall: Donors in the vaccine arm were drawn from COV1001, a phase I-IIa trial of Ad26.COV2.S in healthy adults that was multicentre, randomized, double-blind and placebo-controlled. The specificity and breadth of SARS-CoV-2-reactive T cell receptors after Ad26.COV2.S vaccination were assessed by TCRbeta repertoire sequencing. Blinding of investigators to trial group allocation was maintained during experiments and outcome assessment. Participants in the trial were split at random into five groups of five each, receiving low-dose or high-dose Ad26.COV2.S once or twice, or else placebo on both occasions. Ad26.COV2.S was administered intramuscularly at a dose of 5x10^10 or 1x10^11 viral particles, either as one shot or as two shots given 56 days apart. The TCR-sequenced set comprised around 30 samples: some 19 Ad26.COV2.S vaccine recipients, 5 placebo recipients and 8 SARS-CoV-2 convalescent individuals. Overall study outcomes, separate from this receptor: Comparable non-spike TCR breadth was observed between vaccine and placebo recipients, consistent with only spike being contained in the vaccine. The study lacked the statistical power to compare responses across vaccine doses or regimens. Substantial breadth of spike-specific CD8+ and CD4+ T cell responses was reported after vaccination. According to the authors, total T cell responses may have been underestimated by the TCR breadth and depth analyses. Spike-specific TCR breadth was higher in Ad26.COV2.S recipients than in placebo recipients (P = 0.0014).

V is shortened by 0 bases, J by 0 bases, and the region joining them spans 27 bases. The CDR3 has 21 amino acids, counting the end cysteine and phenylalanine. Of the read, only the CDR3 DNA is kept; its 63 bases are in frame from base 1. The germline V gene gives CDR1 as MNHNS and CDR2 as SASEGT. The immunoSEQ Assay was the method used to sequence TCRbeta CDR3 regions. After extraction, genomic DNA underwent amplification by bias-controlled multiplex PCR, followed by high-throughput sequencing. The authors processed their data as follows. Collapsing and filtering of sequences were performed to quantify the absolute abundance of each unique TCRbeta CDR3 region. T cell fraction was estimated by normalizing TCRbeta template counts to usable DNA, which was measured by amplifying reference genes present in all nucleated cells. Repertoire TCRs were annotated as SARS-CoV-2-specific when V gene, CDR3 amino acid sequence and J gene were exactly matched to a known reactive TCR set. The reference SARS-CoV-2 TCR set was obtained from MIRA and was filtered for enrichment in COVID-19-positive ImmuneCODE repertoires, whereby public or cross-reactive TCRs were removed. Using the MIRA antigens, annotated TCRs were further analysed by specific ORF or by position within an ORF. Breadth was defined as annotated unique rearrangements over total unique productive rearrangements; depth was the summed frequency of those rearrangements. Group comparisons of TCR breadth used two-sided Wilcoxon rank-sum tests. Drawn from immuneACCESS, this table holds only the in-frame rearrangements with V and J called that TCRdb kept. Clones are partly lost; checked studies trace under half to an unresolved V gene and leave the rest unexplained. That table gives V, J and clone size, and the DNA gave D and trimming. The sample has around 320,000 clones on record, around nine tenths of them singletons. The ten top clones hold more than 3% of the sample.

In the paper's terms, the treatment or condition label means: some 20 received Ad26.COV2.S at low or high dose, single or two shots; 5 received placebo; per-sample allocation not given. Repertoires of vaccine and placebo recipients were sequenced from samples taken on day 63 after the first injection. Cohort 1b enrolled 25 or so adults aged 18-55 years at a single site in Boston, USA, between 29 July and 7 August 2020. Ad26.COV2.S was a replication-incompetent adenovirus type 26 vector expressing a prefusion-stabilized SARS-CoV-2 spike protein from the original Wuhan strain. Notes on this clone: Its antigen has not been determined. There are no base qualities to consult, and no much larger clone falls within one base.

This TCR came from a person between 18 and 59 years old who received the Ad26.COV2.S COVID-19 vaccine or a placebo. Here the sequenced sample was peripheral blood, taken in a trial of Ad26.COV2.S vaccine versus placebo. The chain uses TRBV6-1 and TRBJ2-7; the D segment could be TRBD2, given 5 matching bases. Here the CDR3 is given as CASSEADLIGVGQGPSYEQYF. The DNA sequence follows: TGTGCCAGCAGTGAAGCGGATCTGATCGGGGTTGGGCAAGGTCCCTCCTACGAGCAGTACTTC.